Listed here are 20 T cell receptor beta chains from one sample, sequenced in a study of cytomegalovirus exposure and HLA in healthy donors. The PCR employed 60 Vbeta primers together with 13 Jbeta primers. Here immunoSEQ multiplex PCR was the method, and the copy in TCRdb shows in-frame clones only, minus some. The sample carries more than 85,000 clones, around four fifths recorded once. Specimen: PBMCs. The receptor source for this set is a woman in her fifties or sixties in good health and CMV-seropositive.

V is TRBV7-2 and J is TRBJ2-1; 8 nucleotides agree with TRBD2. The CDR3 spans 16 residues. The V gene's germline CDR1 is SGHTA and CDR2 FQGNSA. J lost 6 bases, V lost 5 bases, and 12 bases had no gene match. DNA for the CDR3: TGTGCCAGCAGCACCCCTCTAGCGGGTATGTTCAATGAGCAGTTCTTC. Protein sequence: CASSTPLAGMFNEQFF.

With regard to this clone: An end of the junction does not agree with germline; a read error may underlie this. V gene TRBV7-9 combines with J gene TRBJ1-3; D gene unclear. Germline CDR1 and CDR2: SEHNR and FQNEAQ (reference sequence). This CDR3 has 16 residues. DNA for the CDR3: TGTTCCAGCAGCTTAGGCCCTTCGAGCTCTGGAAACACCATATATTTT. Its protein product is CSSSLGPSSSGNTIYF.

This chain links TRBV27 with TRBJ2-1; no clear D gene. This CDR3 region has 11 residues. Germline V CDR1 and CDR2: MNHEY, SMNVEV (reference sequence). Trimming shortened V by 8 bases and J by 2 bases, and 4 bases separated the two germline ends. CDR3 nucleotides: TGTGCCAGCCGAGCCTACAATGAGCAGTTCTTC. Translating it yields CASRAYNEQFF.

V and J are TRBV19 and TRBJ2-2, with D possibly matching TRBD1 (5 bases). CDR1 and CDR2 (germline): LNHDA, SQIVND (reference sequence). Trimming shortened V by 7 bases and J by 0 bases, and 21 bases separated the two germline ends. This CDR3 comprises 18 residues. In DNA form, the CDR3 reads TGTGCCAGTACCCCAAGCCCACTACAGGACGCGAACACCGGGGAGCTGTTTTTT. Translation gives CASTPSPLQDANTGELFF. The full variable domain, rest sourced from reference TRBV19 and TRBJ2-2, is DGGITQSPKYLFRKEGQNVTLSCEQNLNHDAMYWYRQDPGQGLRLIYYSQIVNDFQKGDIAEGYSVSREKKESFPLTVTSAQKNPTAFYLCASTPSPLQDANTGELFFGEGSRLTVL.

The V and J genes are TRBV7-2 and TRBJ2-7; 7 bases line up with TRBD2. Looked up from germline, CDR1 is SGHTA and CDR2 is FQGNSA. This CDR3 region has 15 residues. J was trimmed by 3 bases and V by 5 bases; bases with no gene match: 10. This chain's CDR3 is CASSPWREMFYEQYF. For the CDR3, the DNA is TGTGCCAGCAGCCCCTGGCGGGAGATGTTCTACGAGCAGTACTTC.

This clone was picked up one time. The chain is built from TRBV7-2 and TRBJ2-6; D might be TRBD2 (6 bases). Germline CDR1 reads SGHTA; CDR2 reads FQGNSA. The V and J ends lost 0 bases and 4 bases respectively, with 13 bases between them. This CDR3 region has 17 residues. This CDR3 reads CASSLAGTSGGANVLTF. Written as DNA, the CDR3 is TGTGCCAGCAGCTTAGCCGGGACTTCGGGCGGGGCCAACGTCCTGACTTTC.

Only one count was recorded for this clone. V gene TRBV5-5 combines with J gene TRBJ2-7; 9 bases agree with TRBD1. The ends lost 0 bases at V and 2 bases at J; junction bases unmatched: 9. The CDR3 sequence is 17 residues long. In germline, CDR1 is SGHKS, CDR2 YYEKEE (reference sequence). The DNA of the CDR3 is TGTGCCAGCAGCTTGGGGGGTGGACAGGGGATACCCTACGAGCAGTACTTC. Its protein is CASSLGGGQGIPYEQYF.

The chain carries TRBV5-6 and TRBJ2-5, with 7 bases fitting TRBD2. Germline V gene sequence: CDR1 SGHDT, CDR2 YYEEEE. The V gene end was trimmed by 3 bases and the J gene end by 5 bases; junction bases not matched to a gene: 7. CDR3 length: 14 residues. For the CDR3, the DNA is TGTGCCAGCAGCTCACAGCGGGGCGGGGAGACCCAGTACTTC. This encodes CASSSQRGGETQYF.

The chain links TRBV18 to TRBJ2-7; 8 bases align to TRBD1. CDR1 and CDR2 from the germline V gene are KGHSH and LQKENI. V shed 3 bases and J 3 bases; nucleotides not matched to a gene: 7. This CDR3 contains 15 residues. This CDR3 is CASSPTGQGNYEQYF. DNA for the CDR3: TGTGCCAGCTCACCCACAGGACAGGGTAACTACGAGCAGTACTTC.

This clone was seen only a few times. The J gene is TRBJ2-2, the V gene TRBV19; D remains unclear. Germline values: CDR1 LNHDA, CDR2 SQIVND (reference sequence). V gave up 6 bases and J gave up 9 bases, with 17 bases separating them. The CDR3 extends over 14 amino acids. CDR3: CASSDLRRTRELFF. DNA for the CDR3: TGTGCCAGTAGCGACCTGAGGCGAACCAGGGAGCTGTTTTTT.

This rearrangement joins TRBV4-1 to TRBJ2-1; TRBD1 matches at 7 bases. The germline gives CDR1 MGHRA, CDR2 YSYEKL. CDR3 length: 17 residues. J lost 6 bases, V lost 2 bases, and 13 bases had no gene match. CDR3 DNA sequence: TGCGCCAGCAGCCAAAAAGGGACAGCCCCAGACAGCAATGAGCAGTTCTTC. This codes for CASSQKGTAPDSNEQFF.

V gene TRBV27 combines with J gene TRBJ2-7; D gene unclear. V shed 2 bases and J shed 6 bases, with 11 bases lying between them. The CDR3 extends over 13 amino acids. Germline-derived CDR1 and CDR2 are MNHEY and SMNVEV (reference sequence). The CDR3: CASSLPPHGEQYF. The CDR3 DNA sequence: TGTGCCAGCAGTTTACCACCGCACGGCGAGCAGTACTTC.

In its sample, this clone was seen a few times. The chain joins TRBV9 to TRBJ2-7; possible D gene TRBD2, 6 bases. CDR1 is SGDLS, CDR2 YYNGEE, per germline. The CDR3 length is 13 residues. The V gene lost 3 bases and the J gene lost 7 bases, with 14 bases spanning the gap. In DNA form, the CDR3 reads TGTGCCAGCAGCGCCGGGGGTTCTGGGGAGCAGTACTTC. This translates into CASSAGGSGEQYF.

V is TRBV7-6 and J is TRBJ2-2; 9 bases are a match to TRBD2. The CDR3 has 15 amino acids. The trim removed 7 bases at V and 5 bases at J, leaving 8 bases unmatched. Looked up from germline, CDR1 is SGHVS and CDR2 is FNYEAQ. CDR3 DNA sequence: TGTGCCAGCACCGTAGCGGGAGTGCATACCGGGGAGCTGTTTTTT. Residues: CASTVAGVHTGELFF.

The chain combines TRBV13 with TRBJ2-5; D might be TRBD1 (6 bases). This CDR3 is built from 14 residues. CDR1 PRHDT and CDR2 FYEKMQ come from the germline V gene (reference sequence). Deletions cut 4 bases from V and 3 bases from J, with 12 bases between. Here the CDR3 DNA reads TGTGCCAGCAGCTCCCGGGACACGGAAGAGACCCAGTACTTC. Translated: CASSSRDTEETQYF.

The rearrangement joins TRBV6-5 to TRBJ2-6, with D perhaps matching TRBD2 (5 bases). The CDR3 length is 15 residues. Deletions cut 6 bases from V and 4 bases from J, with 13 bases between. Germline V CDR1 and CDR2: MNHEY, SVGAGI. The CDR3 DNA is TGTGCCAGCAGCCTGGGGAGTCTCGGGGCCAACGTCCTGACTTTC. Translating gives CASSLGSLGANVLTF.

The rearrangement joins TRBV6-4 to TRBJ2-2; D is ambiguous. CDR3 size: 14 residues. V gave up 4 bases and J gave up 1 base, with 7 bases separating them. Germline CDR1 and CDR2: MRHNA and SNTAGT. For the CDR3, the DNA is TGTGCCAGCAGTGGACAAATGAACACCGGGGAGCTGTTTTTT. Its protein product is CASSGQMNTGELFF.

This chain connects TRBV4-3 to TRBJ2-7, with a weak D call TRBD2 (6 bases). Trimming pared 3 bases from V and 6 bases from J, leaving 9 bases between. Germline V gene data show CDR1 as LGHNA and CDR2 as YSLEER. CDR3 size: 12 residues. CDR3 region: CASSHPGSEQYF. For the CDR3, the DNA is TGCGCCAGCAGCCACCCCGGGAGCGAGCAGTACTTC.

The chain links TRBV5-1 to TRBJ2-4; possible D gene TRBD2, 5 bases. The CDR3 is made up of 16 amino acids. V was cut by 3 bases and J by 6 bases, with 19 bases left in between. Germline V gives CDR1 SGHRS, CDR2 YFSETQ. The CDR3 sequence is CASSSGAPSIGNIQYF. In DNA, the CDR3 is TGCGCCAGCAGCTCAGGAGCCCCTAGCATTGGAAACATTCAGTACTTC.

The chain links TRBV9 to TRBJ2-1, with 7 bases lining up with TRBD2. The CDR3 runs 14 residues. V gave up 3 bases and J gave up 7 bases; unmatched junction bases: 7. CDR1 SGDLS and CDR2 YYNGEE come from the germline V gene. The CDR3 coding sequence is TGTGCCAGCAGCGCACCGGGGGGTGAGAATGAGCAGTTCTTC. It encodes CASSAPGGENEQFF. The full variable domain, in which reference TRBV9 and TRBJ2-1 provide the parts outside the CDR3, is DSGVTQTPKHLITATGQRVTLRCSPRSGDLSVYWYQQSLDQGLQFLIQYYNGEERAKGNILERFSAQQFPDLHSELNLSSLELGDSALYFCASSAPGGENEQFFGPGTRLTVL.